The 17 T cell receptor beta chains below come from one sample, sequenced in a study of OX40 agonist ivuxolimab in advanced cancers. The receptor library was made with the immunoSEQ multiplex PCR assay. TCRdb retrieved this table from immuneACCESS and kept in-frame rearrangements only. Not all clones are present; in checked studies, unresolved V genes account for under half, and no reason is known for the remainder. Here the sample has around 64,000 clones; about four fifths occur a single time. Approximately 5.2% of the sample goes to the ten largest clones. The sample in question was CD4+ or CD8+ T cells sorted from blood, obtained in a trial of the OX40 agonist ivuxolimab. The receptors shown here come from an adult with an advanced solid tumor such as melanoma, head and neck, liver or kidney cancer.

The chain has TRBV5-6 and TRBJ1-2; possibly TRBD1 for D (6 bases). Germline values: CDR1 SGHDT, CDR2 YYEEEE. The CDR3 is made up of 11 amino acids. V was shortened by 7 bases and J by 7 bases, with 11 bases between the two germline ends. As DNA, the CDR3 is TGTGCCAGCGCCTACAGGGCTGGCTACACCTTC. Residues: CASAYRAGYTF.

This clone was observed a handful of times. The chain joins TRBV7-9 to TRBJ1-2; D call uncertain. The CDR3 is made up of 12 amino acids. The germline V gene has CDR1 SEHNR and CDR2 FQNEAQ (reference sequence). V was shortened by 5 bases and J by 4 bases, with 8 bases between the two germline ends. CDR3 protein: CASSTPLYGYTF. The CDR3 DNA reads TGTGCCAGCAGCACTCCCCTCTATGGCTACACCTTC.

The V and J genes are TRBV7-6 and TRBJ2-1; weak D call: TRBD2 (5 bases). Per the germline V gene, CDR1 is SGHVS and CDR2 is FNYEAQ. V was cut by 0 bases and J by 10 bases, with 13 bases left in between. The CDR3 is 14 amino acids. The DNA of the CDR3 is TGTGCCAGCAGCTTAGCGCAGTCTGGCGGGGAGCAGTTCTTC. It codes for CASSLAQSGGEQFF.

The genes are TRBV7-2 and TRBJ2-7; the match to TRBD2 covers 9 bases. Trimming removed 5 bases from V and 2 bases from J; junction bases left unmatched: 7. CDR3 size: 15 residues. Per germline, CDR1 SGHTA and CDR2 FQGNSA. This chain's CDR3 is CASSASGANPYEQYF. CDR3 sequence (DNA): TGTGCCAGCAGCGCTAGCGGGGCTAACCCCTACGAGCAGTACTTC.

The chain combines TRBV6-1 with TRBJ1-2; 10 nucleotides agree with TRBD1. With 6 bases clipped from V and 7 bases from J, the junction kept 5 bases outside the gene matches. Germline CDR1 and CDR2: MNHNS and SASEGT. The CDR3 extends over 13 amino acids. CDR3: CASSRDRGRGYTF. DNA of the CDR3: TGTGCCAGCAGCCGGGACAGGGGACGTGGCTACACCTTC.

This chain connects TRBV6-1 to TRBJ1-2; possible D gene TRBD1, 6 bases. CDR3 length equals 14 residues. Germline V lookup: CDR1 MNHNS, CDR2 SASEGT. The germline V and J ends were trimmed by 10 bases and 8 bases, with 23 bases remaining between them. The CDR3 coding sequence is TGTGCCACCGATTTCCGACAGGACGCGCGCGGCTACACCTTC. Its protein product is CATDFRQDARGYTF.

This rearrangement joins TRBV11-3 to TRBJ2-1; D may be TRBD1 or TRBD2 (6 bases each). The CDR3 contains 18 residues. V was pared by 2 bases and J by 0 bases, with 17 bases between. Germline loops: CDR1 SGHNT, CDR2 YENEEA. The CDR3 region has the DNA TGTGCCAGCAGCTTATCCGGAGTCGGGGGCTTCTCCTACAATGAGCAGTTCTTC. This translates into CASSLSGVGGFSYNEQFF.

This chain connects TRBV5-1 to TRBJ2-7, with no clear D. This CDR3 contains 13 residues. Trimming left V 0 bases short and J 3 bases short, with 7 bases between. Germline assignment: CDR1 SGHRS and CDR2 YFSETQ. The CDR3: CASSLEAGYEQYF. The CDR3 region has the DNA TGCGCCAGCAGCTTGGAAGCCGGCTACGAGCAGTACTTC. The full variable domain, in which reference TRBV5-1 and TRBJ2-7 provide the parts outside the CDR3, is KAGVTQTPRYLIKTRGQQVTLSCSPISGHRSVSWYQQTPGQGLQFLFEYFSETQRNKGNFPGRFSGRQFSNSRSEMNVSTLELGDSALYLCASSLEAGYEQYFGPGTRLTVT.

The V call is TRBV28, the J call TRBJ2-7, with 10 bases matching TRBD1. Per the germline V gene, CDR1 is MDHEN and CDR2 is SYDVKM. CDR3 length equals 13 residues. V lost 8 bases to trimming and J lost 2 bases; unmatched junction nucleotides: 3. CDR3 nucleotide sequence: TGTGCCAGCCGGGGACAGGGGCCCTACGAGCAGTACTTC. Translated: CASRGQGPYEQYF.

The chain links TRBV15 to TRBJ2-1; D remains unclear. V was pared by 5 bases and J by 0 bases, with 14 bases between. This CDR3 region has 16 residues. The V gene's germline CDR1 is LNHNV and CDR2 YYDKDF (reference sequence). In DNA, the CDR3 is TGTGCCACCAGCGTGACTGTGACTCACTCCTACAATGAGCAGTTCTTC. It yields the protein CATSVTVTHSYNEQFF.

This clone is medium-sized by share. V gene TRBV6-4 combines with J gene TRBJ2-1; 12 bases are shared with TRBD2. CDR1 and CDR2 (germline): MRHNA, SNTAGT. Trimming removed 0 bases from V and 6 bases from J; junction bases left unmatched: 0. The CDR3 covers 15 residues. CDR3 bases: TGTGCCAGCAGTGACTCGACTAGCGGGAGCAATGAGCAGTTCTTC. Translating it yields CASSDSTSGSNEQFF.

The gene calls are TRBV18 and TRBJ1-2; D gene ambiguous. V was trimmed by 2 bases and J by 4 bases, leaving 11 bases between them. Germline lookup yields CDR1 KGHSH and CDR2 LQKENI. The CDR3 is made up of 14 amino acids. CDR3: CASSPGQDSYGYTF. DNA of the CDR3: TGTGCCAGCTCACCAGGGCAGGACTCCTATGGCTACACCTTC.

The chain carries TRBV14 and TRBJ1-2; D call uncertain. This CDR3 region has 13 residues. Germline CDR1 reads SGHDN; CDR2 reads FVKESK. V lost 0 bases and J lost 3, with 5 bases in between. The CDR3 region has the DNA TGTGCCAGCAGCCAAGATATGGACTATGGCTACACCTTC. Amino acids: CASSQDMDYGYTF.

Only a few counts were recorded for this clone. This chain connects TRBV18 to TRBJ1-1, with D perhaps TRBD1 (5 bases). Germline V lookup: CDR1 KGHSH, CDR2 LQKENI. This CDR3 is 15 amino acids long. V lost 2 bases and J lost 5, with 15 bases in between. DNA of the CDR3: TGTGCCAGCTCACCATCCAGGGCGGGTTTAACTGAAGCTTTCTTT. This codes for CASSPSRAGLTEAFF. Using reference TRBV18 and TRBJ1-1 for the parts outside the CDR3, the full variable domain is NAGVMQNPRHLVRRRGQEARLRCSPMKGHSHVYWYRQLPEEGLKFMVYLQKENIIDESGMPKERFSAEFPKEGPSILRIQQVVRGDSAAYFCASSPSRAGLTEAFFGQGTRLTVV.

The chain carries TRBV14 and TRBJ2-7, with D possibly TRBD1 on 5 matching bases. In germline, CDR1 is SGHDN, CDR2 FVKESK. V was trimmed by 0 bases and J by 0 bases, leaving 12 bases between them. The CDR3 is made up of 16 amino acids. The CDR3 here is CASSQDWGTGSYEQYF. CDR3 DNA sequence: TGTGCCAGCAGCCAAGATTGGGGCACAGGCTCCTACGAGCAGTACTTC.

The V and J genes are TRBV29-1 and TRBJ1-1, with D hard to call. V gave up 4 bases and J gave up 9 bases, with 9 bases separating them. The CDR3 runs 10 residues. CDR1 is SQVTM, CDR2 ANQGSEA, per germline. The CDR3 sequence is CSVVNRKAFF. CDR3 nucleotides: TGCAGCGTTGTAAACAGAAAAGCTTTCTTT.

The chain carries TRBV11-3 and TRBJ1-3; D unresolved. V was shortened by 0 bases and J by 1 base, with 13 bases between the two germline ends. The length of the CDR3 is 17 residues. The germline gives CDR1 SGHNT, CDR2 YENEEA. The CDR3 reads CASSLDLRTESGNTIYF. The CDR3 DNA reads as TGTGCCAGCAGCTTAGACCTTCGGACCGAATCTGGAAACACCATATATTTT.